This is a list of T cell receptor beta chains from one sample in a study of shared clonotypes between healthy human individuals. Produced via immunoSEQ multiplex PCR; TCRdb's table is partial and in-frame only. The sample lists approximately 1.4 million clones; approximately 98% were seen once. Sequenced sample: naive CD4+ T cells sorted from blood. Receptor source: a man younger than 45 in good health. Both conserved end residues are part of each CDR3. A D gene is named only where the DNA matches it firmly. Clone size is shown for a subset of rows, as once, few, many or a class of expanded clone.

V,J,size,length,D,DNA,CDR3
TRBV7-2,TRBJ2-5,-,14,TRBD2,TGTGCCAGCAGCGCGGCTCTAGCGGGAGAGACCCAGTACTTC,CASSAALAGETQYF
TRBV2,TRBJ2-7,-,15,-,TGTGCCAGCAGGATTCGCCGACAGGTCTCCTACGAGCAGTACTTC,CASRIRRQVSYEQYF
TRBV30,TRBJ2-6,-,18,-,TGTGCCTGGAGTCCCACTCGGATGGGCAGCTCTGGGGCCAACGTCCTGACTTTC,CAWSPTRMGSSGANVLTF
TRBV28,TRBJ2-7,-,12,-,TGTGCCAGCAGTGGCGGGTCTACTAGGCAGTACTTC,CASSGGSTRQYF
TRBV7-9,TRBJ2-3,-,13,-,TGTGCCAGCAGCTCCCCCCCTGACTATACGCAGTATTTT,CASSSPPDYTQYF
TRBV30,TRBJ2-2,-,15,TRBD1,TGTGCCTGGAGTGCAACATCGACAGGGGCCGGGGAGCTGTTTTTT,CAWSATSTGAGELFF
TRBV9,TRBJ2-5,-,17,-,TGTGCCAGCAGCGTAGAGTTGGCTCCGGGTCTGGGCGAGACCCAGTACTTC,CASSVELAPGLGETQYF
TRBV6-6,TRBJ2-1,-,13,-,TGTGCCAGCAGTTACCGAGTCTTGAATGAGCAGTTCTTC,CASSYRVLNEQFF
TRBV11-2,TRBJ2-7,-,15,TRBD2,TGTGCCAGCAGGGATTGGGGGGGGAGCTCCTACGAGCAGTACTTC,CASRDWGGSSYEQYF
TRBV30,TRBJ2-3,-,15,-,TGTGCCTGGAGTGTTGTTATCGGGAGCACAGATACGCAGTATTTT,CAWSVVIGSTDTQYF
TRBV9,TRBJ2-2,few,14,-,TGTGCCAGCGCCGTGGGGGGCAACACCGGGGAGCTGTTTTTT,CASAVGGNTGELFF
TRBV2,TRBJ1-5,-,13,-,TGTGCCAGCAGTGATGAGGTGGATCAGCCCCAGCATTTT,CASSDEVDQPQHF
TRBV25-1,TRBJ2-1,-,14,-,TGTGCCAGCAGTGAATTCCCCGGATACAATGAGCAGTTCTTC,CASSEFPGYNEQFF
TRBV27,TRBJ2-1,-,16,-,TGTGCCAGCAGTCGGGGCGGGATCATCTCCTACAATGAGCAGTTCTTC,CASSRGGIISYNEQFF
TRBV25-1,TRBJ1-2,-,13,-,TGTGCCAGCAGTGAAGGGGGCCGTTATGGCTACACCTTC,CASSEGGRYGYTF
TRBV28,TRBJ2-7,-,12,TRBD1,TGTGCCAGCAGGGGGGACAGCTACGAGCAGTACTTC,CASRGDSYEQYF
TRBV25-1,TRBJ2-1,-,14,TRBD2,TGTGCCAGCAGTAGGACTAGCGGGACTAATGAGCAGTTCTTC,CASSRTSGTNEQFF
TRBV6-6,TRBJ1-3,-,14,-,TGTGCCAGCAAACAGGGAGTGCCTGGAAACACCATATATTTT,CASKQGVPGNTIYF
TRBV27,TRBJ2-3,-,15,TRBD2,TGTGCCACCGCTTCGGTAGCGGGAGGTTCAGATACGCAGTATTTT,CATASVAGGSDTQYF
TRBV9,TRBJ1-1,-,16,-,TGTGCCAGCAGCGCTCAACCCGGCGGGGGCGACACTGAAGCTTTCTTT,CASSAQPGGGDTEAFF
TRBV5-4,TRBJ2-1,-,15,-,TGTGCCAGCAGCTTGGCCATCGGCTCCTACAATGAGCAGTTCTTC,CASSLAIGSYNEQFF
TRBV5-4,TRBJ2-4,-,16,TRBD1,TGTGCCAGCAGCCCTTATAGGGACAGAGCCAAAAACATTCAGTACTTC,CASSPYRDRAKNIQYF
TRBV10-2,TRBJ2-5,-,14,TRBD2,TGCGCCACCAGGGTAGCGGGAGGGAAAGAGACCCAGTACTTC,CATRVAGGKETQYF
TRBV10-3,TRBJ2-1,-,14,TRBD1,TGTGCCATTGCACCCTCGGGACAGGACAATGAGCAGTTCTTC,CAIAPSGQDNEQFF
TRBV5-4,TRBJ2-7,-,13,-,TGTGCCAGCAGCTTCGGGACCTCCTACGAGCAGTACTTC,CASSFGTSYEQYF
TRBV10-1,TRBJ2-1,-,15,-,TGCGCCAGCAGTCCACAGCCGAGAGGGCTCGGTGAGCAGTTCTTC,CASSPQPRGLGEQFF
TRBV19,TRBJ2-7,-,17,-,TGTGCCAGTAGTATAAGGCCGGGGGGCTCCTACCCCTACGAGCAGTACTTC,CASSIRPGGSYPYEQYF
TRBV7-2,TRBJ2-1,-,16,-,TGTGCCAGCAGCTTGGCGGCGGGGAGCTCCTACAATGAGCAGTTCTTC,CASSLAAGSSYNEQFF
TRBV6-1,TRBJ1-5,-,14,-,TGTGCCAGCAGCGGACACCCTAGCAATCAGCCCCAGCATTTT,CASSGHPSNQPQHF
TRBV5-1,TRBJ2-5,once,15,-,TGCGCCAGCAGCTTGGCCTCTCCCGGAGTGGAGACCCAGTACTTC,CASSLASPGVETQYF
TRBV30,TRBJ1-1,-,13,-,TGTGCACAGAGGCTGGGGCTGGGGACTGAAGCTTTCTTT,CAQRLGLGTEAFF
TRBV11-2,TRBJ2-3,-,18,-,TGTGCCAGCAGCTTAGTCGGCCTGGGAGGCCCTCCGGGAGATACGCAGTATTTT,CASSLVGLGGPPGDTQYF
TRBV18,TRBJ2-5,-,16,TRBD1,TGTGCCAGCTCATTACTCGCCGGGACAGACCAAGAGACCCAGTACTTC,CASSLLAGTDQETQYF
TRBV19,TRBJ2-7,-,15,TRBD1,TGTGCCAGTAGAGTTAAGGGACAGGAGGGCTACGAGCAGTACTTC,CASRVKGQEGYEQYF
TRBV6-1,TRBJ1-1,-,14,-,TGTGCCAGCAGTTCATCCACAGGACACACTGAAGCTTTCTTT,CASSSSTGHTEAFF
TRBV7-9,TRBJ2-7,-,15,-,TGTGCCAGCAGCTTAGCAGGGCTCCTCTCCTACGAGCAGTACTTC,CASSLAGLLSYEQYF
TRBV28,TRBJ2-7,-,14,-,TGTGCCAGCAGCTTAACAGGGTTGACCTACGAGCAGTACTTC,CASSLTGLTYEQYF
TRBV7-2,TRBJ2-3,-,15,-,TGTGCCAGCAGCTTAGCGGGGGGGCCCACAGATACGCAGTATTTT,CASSLAGGPTDTQYF
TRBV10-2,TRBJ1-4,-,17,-,TGCGCCAGCAGCCGGGACGGTCGACGGTCAACTAATGAAAAACTGTTTTTT,CASSRDGRRSTNEKLFF
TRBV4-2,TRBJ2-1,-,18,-,TGTGCCAGCAGCCAAAAGAGTACTAACCCCCGGCCATACAATGAGCAGTTCTTC,CASSQKSTNPRPYNEQFF
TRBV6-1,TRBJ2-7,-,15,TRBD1,TGTGCCAGCACCGAACGGACAGGGCCCTCCTACGAGCAGTACTTC,CASTERTGPSYEQYF
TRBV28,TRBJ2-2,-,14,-,TGTGCCAGCAGTACCCAGGGGACCACCGGGGAGCTGTTTTTT,CASSTQGTTGELFF
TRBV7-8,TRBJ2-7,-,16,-,TGTGCCAGCAGCTTAGGCTCGGCTAGCGTTACCTACGAGCAGTACTTC,CASSLGSASVTYEQYF
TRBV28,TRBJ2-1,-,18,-,TGTGCCAGCAGTTTTGGGCCTTTAGGGCTACGGGCCGTCCATGAGCAGTTCTTC,CASSFGPLGLRAVHEQFF
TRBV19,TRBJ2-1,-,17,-,TGTGCCAGTAGTATTTGGATGCGAGGAAAATCTAACAATGAGCAGTTCTTC,CASSIWMRGKSNNEQFF